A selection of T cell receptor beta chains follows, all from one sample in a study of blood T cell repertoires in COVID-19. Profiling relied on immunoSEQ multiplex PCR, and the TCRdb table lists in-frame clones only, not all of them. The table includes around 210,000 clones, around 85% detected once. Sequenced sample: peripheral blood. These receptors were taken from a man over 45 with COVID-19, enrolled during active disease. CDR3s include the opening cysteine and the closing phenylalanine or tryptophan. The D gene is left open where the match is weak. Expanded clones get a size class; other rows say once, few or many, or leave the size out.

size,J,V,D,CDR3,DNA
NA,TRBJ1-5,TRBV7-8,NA,CASSSPGGNNQPQHF,TGTGCCAGCAGCTCCCCGGGGGGGAACAATCAGCCCCAGCATTTT
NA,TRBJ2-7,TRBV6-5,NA,CASSYSGIGMRYF,TGTGCCAGCAGTTACTCGGGAATCGGGATGAGGTACTTC
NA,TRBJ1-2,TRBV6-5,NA,CASSYSGSYYGYTF,TGTGCCAGCAGTTACTCGGGGAGCTACTATGGCTACACCTTC
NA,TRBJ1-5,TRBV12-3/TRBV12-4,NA,CASSLRSRQPQHF,TGTGCCAGCAGTCTACGTTCCCGGCAGCCCCAGCATTTT
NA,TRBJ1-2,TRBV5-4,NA,CASTPGANYGYTF,TGTGCCAGCACCCCGGGGGCTAACTATGGCTACACCTTC
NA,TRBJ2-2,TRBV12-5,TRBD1,CASGLGQGPGELFF,TGTGCTAGTGGTTTGGGACAGGGGCCCGGGGAGCTGTTTTTT
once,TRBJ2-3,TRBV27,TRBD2,CASTKRGADTQYF,TGTGCCAGCACAAAGCGGGGGGCAGATACGCAGTATTTT
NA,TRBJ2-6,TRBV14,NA,CASSQVTGINSGANVLTF,TGTGCCAGCAGCCAAGTAACAGGAATAAACTCTGGGGCCAACGTCCTGACTTTC
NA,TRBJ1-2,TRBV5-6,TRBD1,CASRRWTGPSNYGYTF,TGTGCCAGCAGGCGTTGGACAGGGCCCTCTAACTATGGCTACACCTTC
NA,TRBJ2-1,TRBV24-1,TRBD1,CATSDPGQGNNEQFF,TGTGCCACCAGTGACCCGGGACAGGGAAACAATGAGCAGTTCTTC
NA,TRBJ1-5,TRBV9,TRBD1,CASRADREQPQHF,TGTGCCAGCAGAGCCGACAGGGAACAGCCCCAGCATTTT
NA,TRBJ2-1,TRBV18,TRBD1,CASSLKTGFLGQGSYNEQFF,TGTGCCAGCTCACTTAAGACCGGGTTTTTGGGACAGGGGTCCTACAATGAGCAGTTCTTC
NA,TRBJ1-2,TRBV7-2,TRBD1,CASSPDRGHGYGYTF,TGTGCCAGCAGCCCCGACAGGGGGCATGGCTATGGCTACACCTTC
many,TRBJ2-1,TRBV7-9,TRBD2,CASSLGVAGAYNEQFF,TGTGCCAGCAGCTTAGGGGTAGCGGGGGCCTACAATGAGCAGTTCTTC
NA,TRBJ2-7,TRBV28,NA,CASSLVGRNYEQYF,TGTGCCAGCAGTTTAGTGGGCAGGAACTACGAGCAGTACTTC
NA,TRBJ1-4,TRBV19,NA,CASSPSPGLTNEKLFF,TGTGCCAGTAGTCCTTCCCCAGGCCTTACTAATGAAAAACTGTTTTTT
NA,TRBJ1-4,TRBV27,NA,CASKDDYNEKLFF,TGTGCCAGCAAGGACGACTATAATGAAAAACTGTTTTTT
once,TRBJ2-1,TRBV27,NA,CASSLSWRENEQFF,TGTGCCAGCAGTTTATCGTGGCGGGAAAATGAGCAGTTCTTC
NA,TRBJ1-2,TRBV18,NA,CASSPKDTNYGYTF,TGTGCCAGCTCACCTAAGGACACAAACTATGGCTACACCTTC
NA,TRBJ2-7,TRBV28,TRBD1,CASSSRDRAIGEQYF,TGTGCCAGCAGTAGCCGGGACAGGGCGATAGGCGAGCAGTACTTC
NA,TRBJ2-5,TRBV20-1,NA,CSASKTPGGTQYF,TGCAGTGCTAGTAAGACTCCCGGTGGGACCCAGTACTTC
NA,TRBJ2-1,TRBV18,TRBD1,CASSRTGSNEQFF,TGTGCCAGCTCACGGACAGGGTCAAATGAGCAGTTCTTC
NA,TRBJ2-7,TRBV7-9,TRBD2,CASSESTGSGWTYEQYF,TGTGCCAGCAGCGAATCCACAGGTAGCGGGTGGACCTACGAGCAGTACTTC
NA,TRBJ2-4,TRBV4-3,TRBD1,CASSPGQLLAKNIQYF,TGCGCCAGCAGCCCGGGACAGTTGCTAGCCAAAAACATTCAGTACTTC
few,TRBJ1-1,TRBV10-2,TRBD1,CASSDLQGERSPAFF,TGCGCCAGCAGTGACCTCCAGGGGGAGCGCAGCCCCGCTTTCTTT
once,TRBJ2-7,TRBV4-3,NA,CASSQADNSYEQYF,TGCGCCAGCAGCCAAGCGGACAACTCCTACGAGCAGTACTTC
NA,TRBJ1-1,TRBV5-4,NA,CASSPEAGGTEAFF,TGTGCCAGCAGCCCCGAGGCGGGGGGCACTGAAGCTTTCTTT
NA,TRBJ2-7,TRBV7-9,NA,CASTPRGTYEQYF,TGTGCCAGCACCCCCCGGGGGACCTACGAGCAGTACTTC
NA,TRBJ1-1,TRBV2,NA,CASSETGENTEAFF,TGTGCCAGCAGTGAAACGGGGGAGAACACTGAAGCTTTCTTT
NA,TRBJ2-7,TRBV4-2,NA,CASSLPGASFYEQYF,TGTGCCAGCAGCCTCCCAGGGGCGAGCTTCTACGAGCAGTACTTC
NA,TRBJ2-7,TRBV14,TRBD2,CASSQGFGGTYEQYF,TGTGCCAGCAGCCAAGGTTTCGGGGGGACCTACGAGCAGTACTTC
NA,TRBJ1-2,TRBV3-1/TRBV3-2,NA,CASSQVAGGGYTF,TGTGCCAGCAGCCAAGTGGCCGGGGGTGGCTACACCTTC
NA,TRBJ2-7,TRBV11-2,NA,CASSLVRAGASYEQYF,TGTGCCAGCAGCTTAGTCCGGGCAGGGGCCTCCTACGAGCAGTACTTC
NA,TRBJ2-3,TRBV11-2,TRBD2,CASSLKGLAGGPDTQYF,TGTGCCAGCAGCTTAAAAGGACTAGCGGGGGGGCCGGATACGCAGTATTTT
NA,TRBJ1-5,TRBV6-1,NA,CASSDRDQPQHF,TGTGCCAGCAGTGACAGGGATCAGCCCCAGCATTTT
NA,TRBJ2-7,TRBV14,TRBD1,CASSLGQGQPGYQQYF,TGTGCCAGCAGCCTCGGACAGGGGCAACCAGGCTACCAGCAGTACTTC
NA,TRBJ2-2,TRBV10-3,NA,CAISESSHLNTGELFF,TGTGCCATCAGTGAGTCGAGTCACCTCAACACCGGGGAGCTGTTTTTT
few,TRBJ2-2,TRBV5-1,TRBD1,CASSTGALNTGELFF,TGCGCCAGCAGCACAGGGGCTCTGAACACCGGGGAGCTGTTTTTT
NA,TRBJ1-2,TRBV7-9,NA,CASSHEPQGNYGYTF,TGTGCCAGCAGCCACGAACCCCAGGGGAACTATGGCTACACCTTC
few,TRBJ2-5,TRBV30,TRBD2,CAWRPSGGASISQETQYF,TGTGCCTGGAGACCTAGCGGGGGGGCCTCTATTTCCCAAGAGACCCAGTACTTC
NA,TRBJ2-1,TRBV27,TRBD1,CASNTGTAVSNEQFF,TGTGCCAGCAACACCGGGACAGCGGTATCCAATGAGCAGTTCTTC
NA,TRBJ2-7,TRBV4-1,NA,CASSQDKQNSYEQYF,TGCGCCAGCAGCCAAGATAAACAGAACTCCTACGAGCAGTACTTC
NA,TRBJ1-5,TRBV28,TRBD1,CASRATGQRNQPQHF,TGTGCCAGCAGGGCGACAGGGCAACGCAATCAGCCCCAGCATTTT